Below are 32 T cell receptor beta chains sequenced from a single sample in a study of cytomegalovirus exposure and HLA in healthy donors (dated by TCRdb to 2017 to 2019). The library was produced with the immunoSEQ multiplex PCR assay. A mixture of 60 forward primers for TCR Vbeta segments and 13 reverse primers for TCR Jbeta segments was used in the multiplex PCR. TCRdb provides this immuneACCESS table in a form limited to in-frame rearrangements. Some clones are lacking; in checked studies, under half of them reflect an unresolved V gene, and why the rest are absent is not known. Across this sample there are 150,000 to 200,000 clones, with around 75% seen only once. Around 1.9% of the sample is held by the ten biggest clonotypes. Sequencing was carried out using PBMCs. The receptors derive from a woman between 25 and 40 years old in good health and CMV-seronegative.

The gene calls are TRBV9 and TRBJ2-7, with TRBD1 as a possible D gene (6 bases). Germline assignment: CDR1 SGDLS and CDR2 YYNGEE. With 4 bases removed from V and 6 bases from J, the gap between germline ends came to 17 bases. The CDR3 loop spans 14 amino acids. The CDR3 bases are TGTGCCAGCAGCCTTACCGGGACATTTACCGAGCAGTACTTC. This gives the protein CASSLTGTFTEQYF. Based on the CDR3 plus reference TRBV9 and TRBJ2-7, the full variable domain is DSGVTQTPKHLITATGQRVTLRCSPRSGDLSVYWYQQSLDQGLQFLIQYYNGEERAKGNILERFSAQQFPDLHSELNLSSLELGDSALYFCASSLTGTFTEQYFGPGTRLTVT.

This chain links TRBV6-1 with TRBJ1-1, with 7 bases fitting TRBD1. The CDR3 totals 14 residues. With 7 bases clipped from V and 4 bases from J, the junction kept 9 bases outside the gene matches. Per the germline V gene, CDR1 is MNHNS and CDR2 is SASEGT. The CDR3 region is CASNPQGIGTEAFF. The CDR3 nucleotides are TGTGCCAGCAACCCACAGGGGATCGGCACTGAAGCTTTCTTT.

The chain recombines TRBV5-6 with TRBJ2-7; 9 bases match TRBD1. The V gene's germline CDR1 is SGHDT and CDR2 YYEEEE. J was trimmed by 6 bases and V by 4 bases; bases with no gene match: 2. The CDR3 is 12 residues long. Here the CDR3 reads CASSPTGGEQYF. The CDR3, as DNA: TGTGCCAGCAGCCCGACAGGGGGCGAGCAGTACTTC.

The J gene is TRBJ2-3, the V gene TRBV4-2; D is uncertain. The V end was cut by 0 bases, the J end by 4 bases, with 8 bases between. This CDR3 contains 14 residues. Germline V gene lookup returns CDR1 LGHNA and CDR2 YNFKEQ. The CDR3: CASSQDRRSDTQYF. CDR3 nucleotides: TGTGCCAGCAGCCAAGATCGTCGGTCAGATACGCAGTATTTT.

This chain joins TRBV9 and TRBJ2-3; TRBD2 matches at 9 bases. The ends lost 0 bases at V and 4 bases at J; junction bases unmatched: 12. Germline V gene sequence: CDR1 SGDLS, CDR2 YYNGEE. The CDR3 has 18 residues. The chain's CDR3 is CASSVGRAAGGPPDTQYF. In nucleotides, the CDR3 is TGTGCCAGCAGCGTAGGCCGGGCGGCGGGGGGGCCCCCAGATACGCAGTATTTT.

The genes are TRBV7-9 and TRBJ1-2; 7 bases map to TRBD1. The CDR3 has 13 amino acids. Germline V gene sequence: CDR1 SEHNR, CDR2 FQNEAQ (reference sequence). V lost 6 bases, J lost 0 bases, and 1 base stayed unmatched. The CDR3 region is CASRDRTNYGYTF. The CDR3 DNA is TGTGCCAGCAGGGACAGGACTAACTATGGCTACACCTTC.

In DNA, the CDR3 is TGTGCCAGCAGCTTAGTCAGGGGGAAGGAAAAACTGTTTTTT. Its translation is CASSLVRGKEKLFF. The V call is TRBV7-9, the J call TRBJ1-4, with 7 positions matching TRBD1. This CDR3 comprises 14 residues. Germline CDR1 and CDR2: SEHNR and FQNEAQ (reference sequence). J gave up 8 bases and V 1 base, and 4 bases lay outside the gene matches.

This chain joins TRBV6-1 and TRBJ1-6; maybe TRBD1 (6 bases). In germline, CDR1 is MNHNS, CDR2 SASEGT. The CDR3 has 14 amino acids. V was clipped by 5 bases and J by 7 bases, with 12 bases between them. For the CDR3, the DNA is TGTGCCAGCAGTTTGGCAGGGGAGAATTCACCCCTCCACTTT. Protein product: CASSLAGENSPLHF.

With regard to this clone: Additional DNA sequences in this sample encode the identical CDR3. The rearrangement uses TRBV30 and TRBJ1-2; 8 positions match TRBD1. The germline gives CDR1 GTSNPN, CDR2 SVGIG (reference sequence). The junction had 12 bases not matched to a gene; V was cut back by 1 base and J by 11 bases. The CDR3 runs to 14 residues. CDR3 in amino acids: CAWSGDRFFVGYTF. CDR3 nucleotides: TGTGCCTGGAGTGGGGACAGGTTCTTTGTTGGTTACACCTTC.

This clone has just one count. The chain uses TRBV6-6 and TRBJ2-2, with 9 nucleotides matching TRBD2. Germline V CDR1 and CDR2: MNHNY, SVGAGI (reference sequence). V was clipped by 8 bases and J by 7 bases; unmatched bases: 8. This CDR3 spans 14 amino acids. Here the CDR3 reads CASSGLAEGGELFF. As DNA, the CDR3 is TGTGCCAGCTCGGGACTAGCTGAGGGCGGGGAGCTGTTTTTT.

The chain joins TRBV7-9 to TRBJ2-7; the match to TRBD2 covers 14 bases. Germline V lookup: CDR1 SEHNR, CDR2 FQNEAQ (reference sequence). The CDR3 loop spans 16 amino acids. V trimming: 5 bases; J trimming: 2 bases; junction bases outside the gene matches: 5. The CDR3 nucleotides read TGTGCCAGCAGCATCTCGACTAGCGGGGGGGCCTACGAGCAGTACTTC. This gives the protein CASSISTSGGAYEQYF.

This chain joins TRBV7-8 and TRBJ2-5, with D tentatively TRBD1 (6 bases). The V end lost 5 bases, the J end lost 3 bases, and 16 bases lay between the germline ends. This CDR3 region has 15 residues. The germline gives CDR1 SGHVS, CDR2 FQNEAQ. The CDR3 DNA is TGTGCCAGCAGCCTGACAGGTAGTTGGGAAGAGACCCAGTACTTC. This sequence encodes CASSLTGSWEETQYF.

This clone was seen a handful of times. The chain links TRBV11-1 to TRBJ2-3, with a weak D call TRBD2 (5 bases). The CDR3 is 11 residues long. V lost 5 bases and J 6 bases, leaving 6 bases between the germline ends. Germline V gene sequence: CDR1 SGHAT, CDR2 FQDESV (reference sequence). The CDR3 nucleotides read TGTGCCAGCAGCAGAGGGGATACGCAGTATTTT. This gives the protein CASSRGDTQYF.

The rearrangement joins TRBV5-1 to TRBJ2-2; 9 bases align to TRBD2. This CDR3 is built from 17 residues. Germline-derived CDR1 and CDR2 are SGHRS and YFSETQ. Trimming cost V 0 bases and J 2 bases; bases outside gene matches: 5. CDR3 sequence reads: CASSLAPAGGNTGELFF. In nucleotides, the CDR3 is TGCGCCAGCAGCTTGGCCCCAGCGGGGGGCAACACCGGGGAGCTGTTTTTT.

The chain has TRBV4-3 and TRBJ2-7, with D tentatively TRBD2 (5 bases). The CDR3 runs to 14 residues. CDR1 LGHNA and CDR2 YSLEER come from the germline V gene. Deletions cut 1 base from V and 1 base from J, with 8 bases between. In DNA form, the CDR3 reads TGCGCCAGCAGCCAAGGGTGGACTTCCTACGAGCAGTACTTC. It yields the protein CASSQGWTSYEQYF.

In regard to this clone: Relative to the germline gene, one junction end is altered; a read error may explain this. J is TRBJ1-2 and V is TRBV5-1; TRBD1 matches 9 bases. The CDR3 length is 14 residues. The germline CDR1 and CDR2 sequences are SGHRS and YFSETQ. In nucleotides, the CDR3 is TGCGCCAGCAGCTTGGGACAGGGGGACTATGGCCACACCTTC. Its translation: CASSLGQGDYGHTF.

The genes are TRBV11-2 and TRBJ2-7, with D tentatively TRBD1 (6 bases). This CDR3 region has 15 residues. Between the trimmed V and J ends, which lost 1 base and 3 bases, there was a span of 13 bases. Germline V gene sequence: CDR1 SGHAT, CDR2 FQNNGV. The CDR3 loop is CASSLGQVVFYEQYF. For the CDR3, the DNA is TGTGCCAGCAGCTTAGGACAGGTGGTTTTCTACGAGCAGTACTTC.

The genes are TRBV4-3 and TRBJ2-2, with 14 bases matching TRBD2. Germline CDR1 and CDR2: LGHNA and YSLEER. The ends lost 4 bases at V and 5 bases at J; junction bases unmatched: 6. The CDR3 consists of 17 residues. CDR3 region: CASSLGTSGSRTGELFF. CDR3 DNA sequence: TGCGCCAGCAGCCTCGGGACTAGCGGGAGTCGAACCGGGGAGCTGTTTTTT.

The CDR3 reads CASSLGYNEQFF. For the CDR3, the DNA is TGTGCCAGTAGTCTCGGTTACAATGAGCAGTTCTTC. V gene TRBV19 combines with J gene TRBJ2-1; no reliable D call. V lost 5 bases to trimming and J lost 4 bases, with 6 bases between them. The CDR3 runs to 12 residues. In germline, CDR1 is LNHDA, CDR2 SQIVND (reference sequence).

The V gene is TRBV5-1, the J gene TRBJ2-2, with TRBD2 matching 12 bases. Germline V gene sequence: CDR1 SGHRS, CDR2 YFSETQ. The CDR3 is 16 residues long. The junction had 5 bases not matched to a gene; V was cut back by 4 bases and J by 4 bases. The CDR3 sequence: CASSQGLAGPTGELFF. The CDR3 DNA follows: TGCGCCAGCAGCCAGGGACTAGCGGGTCCCACCGGGGAGCTGTTTTTT.

The chain uses TRBV4-3 and TRBJ1-6; D is possibly TRBD1 (6 bases). Trimming removed 0 bases from V and 2 bases from J, with 14 bases in between. Germline loops: CDR1 LGHNA, CDR2 YSLEER. CDR3 size: 18 residues. In DNA form, the CDR3 reads TGCGCCAGCAGCCAAGACACTAATACAGGGCCCTATAATTCACCCCTCCACTTT. This codes for CASSQDTNTGPYNSPLHF.

The rearrangement uses TRBV7-9 and TRBJ2-2; 7 bases are shared with TRBD1. The CDR3 totals 16 residues. After removal of 1 base from V and 3 bases from J, the junction contained 5 bases not matched to a gene. The germline gives CDR1 SEHNR, CDR2 FQNEAQ (reference sequence). CDR3: CASSLVARGYTGELFF. The CDR3 region has the DNA TGTGCCAGCAGCTTAGTTGCCAGGGGGTACACCGGGGAGCTGTTTTTT.

The rearrangement uses TRBV11-3 and TRBJ2-5, with D perhaps TRBD1 (5 bases). Germline CDR1 and CDR2: SGHNT and YENEEA. The V and J ends lost 5 bases and 5 bases respectively, with 15 bases between them. The CDR3 is 14 amino acids. The CDR3 DNA reads as TGTGCCAGCAGCAATGGGGCCGACGAGGAGACCCAGTACTTC. Translating it yields CASSNGADEETQYF.

Here the CDR3 DNA reads TGTGCCAGCAGCTTAGCAGCGGGAGTACTCCAAGAGACCCAGTACTTC. The encoded protein is CASSLAAGVLQETQYF. V usage is TRBV7-9 and J usage is TRBJ2-5; 8 bases fit TRBD2. The CDR3 consists of 16 residues. The germline CDR1 and CDR2 sequences are SEHNR and FQNEAQ (reference sequence). V lost 0 bases to trimming and J lost 1 base; unmatched junction nucleotides: 4.

The V call is TRBV7-2, the J call TRBJ2-5, with 8 bases aligning to TRBD1. TRBJ2-7 explains the end of the DNA better; the J call may be wrong. The germline V gene has CDR1 SGHTA and CDR2 FQGNSA. This CDR3 has 16 amino acids. The CDR3 coding sequence is TGTGCCAGCAGCCCTGGGACAGGCCGCACCATCTACGAGCAGTACTTC. Translating it yields CASSPGTGRTIYEQYF.

This clone was recorded a few times. This chain connects TRBV5-1 to TRBJ2-5, with 10 bases that match TRBD1. Germline CDR1 is SGHRS and CDR2 is YFSETQ. CDR3 length: 16 amino acids. J was trimmed by 7 bases and V by 5 bases; bases with no gene match: 14. CDR3 DNA sequence: TGCGCCAGCAGAGAGGGACAGGGGATGGTTGGTGGGACCCAGTACTTC. Its protein product is CASREGQGMVGGTQYF.

The chain has TRBV7-8 and TRBJ1-2, with 7 bases identical to TRBD1. Germline CDR1 and CDR2: SGHVS and FQNEAQ. Trimming took 4 bases from V and 5 from J; bases not matched to a gene: 7. The CDR3 runs to 14 residues. The CDR3 here is CASSSGGGGYGYTF. CDR3 bases: TGTGCCAGCAGCTCCGGAGGGGGCGGATATGGCTACACCTTC.

The chain combines TRBV30 with TRBJ1-2; D possibly corresponds to TRBD1 (6 bases). Germline-derived CDR1 and CDR2 are GTSNPN and SVGIG (reference sequence). This CDR3 comprises 17 residues. Between the trimmed V and J ends, which lost 6 bases and 1 base, there was a span of 24 bases. CDR3 in DNA: TGTGCCTGTAACCCCACAGGGTTTACTTTTGTTAACTATGGCTACACCTTC. Its translation: CACNPTGFTFVNYGYTF.

The CDR3 DNA reads as TGTGCCAGCAGCTTAGCGGGAGGTCGGGTCGAGCAGTACTTC. Amino acids: CASSLAGGRVEQYF. The V gene is TRBV5-8, the J gene TRBJ2-7; TRBD2 matches at 9 bases. After removal of 2 bases from V and 6 bases from J, the junction contained 6 bases not matched to a gene. This CDR3 region has 14 residues. CDR1 and CDR2 (germline): SGHTS, YDEGEE.

The V call is TRBV28, the J call TRBJ1-5; D remains ambiguous. Germline CDR1 reads MDHEN; CDR2 reads SYDVKM. The CDR3 is made up of 15 amino acids. The V gene lost 6 bases and the J gene lost 0 bases, with 12 bases spanning the gap. The CDR3 sequence is CASSRSVYSNQPQHF. The CDR3 coding sequence is TGTGCCAGCAGCCGGAGTGTGTATAGCAATCAGCCCCAGCATTTT.

This sequence joins TRBV10-3 and TRBJ1-1, with TRBD1 identical over 8 bases. Trimming cost V 10 bases and J 1 base; bases outside gene matches: 5. Germline V CDR1 and CDR2: ENHRY, SYGVKD. The CDR3 covers 13 residues. The CDR3 nucleotides are TGTGCCAGCCGGACAGGGCCGAACACTGAAGCTTTCTTT. Translation: CASRTGPNTEAFF.

This clone is a singleton in its sample. The genes are TRBV7-6 and TRBJ1-5; D is possibly TRBD1 (5 bases). Germline CDR1 and CDR2: SGHVS and FNYEAQ. This CDR3 is 13 amino acids long. V was cut by 2 bases and J by 9 bases, with 11 bases left in between. This CDR3 is CASSLSGSGPQHF. The CDR3 DNA follows: TGTGCCAGCAGCTTATCAGGGTCGGGGCCCCAGCATTTT.